The 19 T cell receptor beta chains below come from one sample, sequenced in a study of shared clonotypes between healthy human individuals. Method: immunoSEQ multiplex PCR; TCRdb's copy keeps in-frame clones and lacks some. The table shows over 850,000 clones, with 70% to 80% occurring only once. Sequencing was done on a sample of memory CD4+ T cells from PBMCs. Described subset: CD45RA-negative fraction. These receptors came from a young man in good health. Some clones in this sample may be carry-over from other donors' samples.

The chain couples TRBV4-1 to TRBJ2-2; 8 bases map to TRBD1. In germline, CDR1 is MGHRA, CDR2 YSYEKL. CDR3 length equals 15 residues. J was trimmed by 8 bases and V by 1 base; bases with no gene match: 6. The CDR3 DNA is TGCGCCAGCAGCCAAGTCGACAGGGGTGGGGGGGAGCTGTTTTTT. Translating gives CASSQVDRGGGELFF.

The genes are TRBV28 and TRBJ2-7, with unresolved D. Trimming removed 3 bases at V and 7 bases at J, with 4 bases between. From germline, CDR1 is MDHEN and CDR2 SYDVKM. The CDR3 runs 10 residues. CDR3 coding DNA: TGTGCCAGCAGTTTTAAGGAGCAGTACTTC. This translates into CASSFKEQYF.

The rearrangement links TRBV5-1 to TRBJ2-7; TRBD2 is a possible D gene (5 bases). Per the germline V gene, CDR1 is SGHRS and CDR2 is YFSETQ. Trimming stripped 5 bases from V and 3 bases from J, with 12 bases between. The CDR3 extends over 13 amino acids. CDR3 loop: CASRRGQDYEQYF. CDR3 nucleotides: TGCGCCAGCAGGCGAGGGCAGGACTACGAGCAGTACTTC.

This clone has only one observation. The chain uses TRBV6-1 and TRBJ2-7, with TRBD1 matching 11 bases. The CDR3 is 15 amino acids. From germline, CDR1 is MNHNS and CDR2 SASEGT. The J segment lost 2 bases and the V segment lost 7 bases, leaving 7 bases of the junction unmatched. Here the CDR3 reads CASKRDRGITYEQYF. CDR3 sequence (DNA): TGTGCCAGCAAACGGGACAGGGGGATCACCTACGAGCAGTACTTC.

As for this clone: Other nucleotide sequences in the sample specify the same CDR3. The rearrangement uses TRBV2 and TRBJ2-5; 9 bases fit TRBD1. CDR1 is SNHLY, CDR2 FYNNEI, per germline. The ends lost 6 bases at V and 3 bases at J; junction bases unmatched: 2. The CDR3 spans 13 residues. CDR3 nucleotides: TGTGCCAGCAGCGGGGACAGGGAAGAGACCCAGTACTTC. Amino acids: CASSGDREETQYF.

This clone was seen more than once but under ten times. The chain carries TRBV14 and TRBJ2-3, with D tentatively TRBD2 (6 bases). The CDR3 runs to 19 residues. In germline, CDR1 is SGHDN, CDR2 FVKESK. The V and J ends lost 3 bases and 0 bases respectively, with 22 bases between them. CDR3 in amino acids: CASSHIGTAVSGSTDTQYF. The CDR3 DNA reads as TGTGCCAGCAGCCATATCGGGACTGCCGTTTCGGGGAGCACAGATACGCAGTATTTT. Together with reference TRBV14 and TRBJ2-3, the CDR3 gives the full variable domain: EAGVTQFPSHSVIEKGQTVTLRCDPISGHDNLYWYRRVMGKEIKFLLHFVKESKQDESGMPNNRFLAERTGGTYSTLKVQPAELEDSGVYFCASSHIGTAVSGSTDTQYFGPGTRLTVL.

About this clone: Other DNA sequences in this sample translate to the same CDR3. The chain combines TRBV5-1 with TRBJ2-7; D tentatively fits TRBD1 or TRBD2 (5 bases each). The CDR3 runs 16 residues. Trimming stripped 0 bases from V and 0 bases from J, with 13 bases between. The germline V gene has CDR1 SGHRS and CDR2 YFSETQ. CDR3 bases: TGCGCCAGCAGCTTGGCTTCCGGGACCAGCTCCTACGAGCAGTACTTC. Protein: CASSLASGTSSYEQYF.

This sequence joins TRBV7-3 and TRBJ2-3; a weak D match, TRBD2 (6 bases). The CDR3 runs 14 residues. CDR1 is SGHTA, CDR2 FQGTGA, per germline. Deletions cut 4 bases from V and 6 bases from J, with 14 bases between. The CDR3 reads CASSSGGTDDTQYF. CDR3 DNA: TGTGCCAGCAGCTCAGGCGGGACCGACGATACGCAGTATTTT.

This clone was detected only a few times. The V call is TRBV28, the J call TRBJ2-7; D may correspond to TRBD1 or TRBD2 (5 bases each). Germline assignment: CDR1 MDHEN and CDR2 SYDVKM. Trimming removed 6 bases at V and 2 bases at J, with 14 bases between. The CDR3 has 14 residues. The CDR3 DNA reads TGTGCCAGCAGAGAGGCTCTGGGACCCTACGAGCAGTACTTC. Its translation is CASREALGPYEQYF.

The chain is built from TRBV4-1 and TRBJ2-3; 16 bases are a match to TRBD2. The V gene's germline CDR1 is MGHRA and CDR2 YSYEKL. The CDR3 contains 17 residues. Unmatched junction bases numbered 6, after V lost 4 bases and J lost 5 bases. The CDR3 nucleotides are TGCGCCAGCAGCCGGGGGACTAGCGGGAGGGCCGTAGATACGCAGTATTTT. Its translation: CASSRGTSGRAVDTQYF.

Points on this clone: Other DNA sequences in the sample encode the same CDR3. The chain combines TRBV19 with TRBJ1-5; possible D gene TRBD1, 5 bases. The length of the CDR3 is 14 residues. Looked up from germline, CDR1 is LNHDA and CDR2 is SQIVND (reference sequence). With 1 base removed from V and 3 bases from J, the gap between germline ends came to 7 bases. The DNA of the CDR3 is TGTGCCAGTAGTATAGGTGGACACAATCAGCCCCAGCATTTT. Protein: CASSIGGHNQPQHF.

This clone was seen at least ten times. The genes are TRBV5-1 and TRBJ2-2; no clear D gene. V lost 1 base and J lost 5, with 9 bases in between. Germline-derived CDR1 and CDR2 are SGHRS and YFSETQ. This CDR3 spans 14 amino acids. Here the CDR3 reads CASSLNSLTGELFF. Here the CDR3 DNA reads TGCGCCAGCAGCTTGAACAGTCTTACCGGGGAGCTGTTTTTT.

The chain employs TRBV5-8 and TRBJ2-7; 9 bases agree with TRBD1. Germline CDR1 is SGHTS and CDR2 is YDEGEE. Unmatched junction bases numbered 4, after V lost 1 base and J lost 2 bases. The CDR3 loop spans 15 amino acids. The CDR3 DNA reads as TGTGCCAGCAGCTTGTTTGGGACAGGGACCTACGAGCAGTACTTC. It translates to CASSLFGTGTYEQYF.

This chain uses TRBV14 with TRBJ2-7; 7 bases agree with TRBD2. CDR3 length equals 14 residues. V trimming: 6 bases; J trimming: 0 bases; junction bases outside the gene matches: 5. Germline V gene lookup returns CDR1 SGHDN and CDR2 FVKESK. DNA for the CDR3: TGTGCCAGCAGAGAAAGCGGGACCTCCTACGAGCAGTACTTC. This codes for CASRESGTSYEQYF.

V and J are TRBV7-3 and TRBJ2-6; 7 bases map to TRBD1. The V gene end was trimmed by 5 bases and the J gene end by 0 bases; junction bases not matched to a gene: 7. The CDR3 has 17 amino acids. Germline V gives CDR1 SGHTA, CDR2 FQGTGA. This CDR3 reads CASSAEGALSGANVLTF. For the CDR3, the DNA is TGTGCCAGCAGCGCCGAGGGGGCCCTCTCTGGGGCCAACGTCCTGACTTTC. Complete variable domain (other parts from reference TRBV7-3 and TRBJ2-6): GAGVSQTPSNKVTEKGKYVELRCDPISGHTALYWYRQSLGQGPEFLIYFQGTGAADDSGLPNDRFFAVRPEGSVSTLKIQRTERGDSAVYLCASSAEGALSGANVLTFGAGSRLTVL.

The V call is TRBV11-2, the J call TRBJ2-7; D could derive from TRBD1 or TRBD2 (6 bases each). V lost 5 bases and J lost 2, with 19 bases in between. This CDR3 has 16 amino acids. Per the germline V gene, CDR1 is SGHAT and CDR2 is FQNNGV. Written as DNA, the CDR3 is TGTGCCAGCAGCCCGTCCGGGGGCAGTAGGGCCTACGAGCAGTACTTC. Its translation: CASSPSGGSRAYEQYF.

With respect to this clone: A far larger clone is only one base removed, so a read error is likely. The chain recombines TRBV21-1 with TRBJ2-1; no DNA check was done on the table's D call, TRBD1. TRBV21-1 is assigned pseudogene status. The length of the CDR3 is 12 residues. In nucleotides, the CDR3 is TGTGCCAGCAGCCCACAGGACAATGAGCAGTTCTTC. It encodes CASSPQDNEQFF.

V usage is TRBV19 and J usage is TRBJ1-5, with TRBD1 as a possible D gene (5 bases). Germline V CDR1 and CDR2: LNHDA, SQIVND (reference sequence). This CDR3 spans 14 amino acids. V lost 8 bases to trimming and J lost 2 bases, with 13 bases between them. CDR3 region: CASQGTRGNQPQHF. The CDR3 coding sequence is TGTGCCAGTCAAGGGACGCGGGGCAATCAGCCCCAGCATTTT.

The chain recombines TRBV27 with TRBJ2-5; TRBD1 matches at 7 bases. After removal of 6 bases from V and 1 base from J, the junction contained 2 bases not matched to a gene. The length of the CDR3 is 13 residues. In germline, CDR1 is MNHEY, CDR2 SMNVEV (reference sequence). CDR3 in DNA: TGTGCCAGCAGGTACAGGGGCCAAGAGACCCAGTACTTC. It specifies CASRYRGQETQYF.